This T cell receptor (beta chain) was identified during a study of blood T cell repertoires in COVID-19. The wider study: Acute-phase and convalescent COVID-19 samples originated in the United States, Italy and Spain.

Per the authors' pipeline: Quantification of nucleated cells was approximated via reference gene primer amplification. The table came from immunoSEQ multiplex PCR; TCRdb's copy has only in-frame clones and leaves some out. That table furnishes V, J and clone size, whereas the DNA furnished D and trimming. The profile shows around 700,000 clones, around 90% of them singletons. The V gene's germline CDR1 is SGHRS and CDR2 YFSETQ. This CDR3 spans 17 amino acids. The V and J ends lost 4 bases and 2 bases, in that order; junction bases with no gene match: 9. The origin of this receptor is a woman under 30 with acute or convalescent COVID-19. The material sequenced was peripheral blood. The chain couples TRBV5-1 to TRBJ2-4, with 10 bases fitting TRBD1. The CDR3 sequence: CASSAPGQGLTKNIQYF. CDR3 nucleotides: TGCGCCAGCAGCGCACCGGGACAGGGGCTGACCAAAAACATTCAGTACTTC.